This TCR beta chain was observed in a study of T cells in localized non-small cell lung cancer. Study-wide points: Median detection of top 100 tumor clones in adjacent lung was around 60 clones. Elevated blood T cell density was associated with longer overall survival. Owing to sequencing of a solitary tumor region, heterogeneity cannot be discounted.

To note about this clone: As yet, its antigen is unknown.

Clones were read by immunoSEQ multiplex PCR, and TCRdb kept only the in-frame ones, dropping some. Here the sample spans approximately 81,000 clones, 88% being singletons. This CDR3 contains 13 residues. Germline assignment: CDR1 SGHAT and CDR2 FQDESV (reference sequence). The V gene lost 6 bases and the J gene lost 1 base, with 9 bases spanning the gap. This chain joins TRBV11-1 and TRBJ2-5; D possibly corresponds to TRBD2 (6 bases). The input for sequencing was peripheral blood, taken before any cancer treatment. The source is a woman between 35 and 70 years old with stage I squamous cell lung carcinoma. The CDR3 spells CASSRDFQETQYF. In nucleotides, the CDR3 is TGTGCCAGCAGTCGGGACTTCCAAGAGACCCAGTACTTC. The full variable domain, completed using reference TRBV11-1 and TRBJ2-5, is EAEVAQSPRYKITEKSQAVAFWCDPISGHATLYWYRQILGQGPELLVQFQDESVVDDSQLPKDRFSAERLKGVDSTLKIQPAELGDSAMYLCASSRDFQETQYFGPGTRLLVL.